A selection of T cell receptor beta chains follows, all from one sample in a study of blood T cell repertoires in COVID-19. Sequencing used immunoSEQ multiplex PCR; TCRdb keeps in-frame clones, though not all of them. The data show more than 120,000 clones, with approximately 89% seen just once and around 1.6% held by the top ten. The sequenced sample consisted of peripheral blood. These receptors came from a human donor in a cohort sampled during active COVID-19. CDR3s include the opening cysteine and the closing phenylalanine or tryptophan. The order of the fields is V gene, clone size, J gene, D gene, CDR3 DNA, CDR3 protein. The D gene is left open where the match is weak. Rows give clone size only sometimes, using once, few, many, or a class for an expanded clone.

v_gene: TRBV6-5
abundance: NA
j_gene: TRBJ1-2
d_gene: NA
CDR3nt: TGTGCCAGCAGTTACTCGGGGGGGGAGGGTGGCTACACCTTC
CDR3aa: CASSYSGGEGGYTF

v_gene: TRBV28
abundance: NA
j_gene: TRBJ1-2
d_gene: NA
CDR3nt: TGTGCCAGCAGTCCAGGACAAGGACTAGACTATGGCTACACCTTC
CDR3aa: CASSPGQGLDYGYTF

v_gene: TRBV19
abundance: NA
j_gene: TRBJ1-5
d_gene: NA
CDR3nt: TGTGCCAGTAGTATGTTAGTCTATAGCAATCAGCCCCAGCATTTT
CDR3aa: CASSMLVYSNQPQHF

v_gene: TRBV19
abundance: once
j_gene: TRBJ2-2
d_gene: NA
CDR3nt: TGTGCCAGTACCCAAAATCCGAACACCGGGGAGCTGTTTTTT
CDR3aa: CASTQNPNTGELFF

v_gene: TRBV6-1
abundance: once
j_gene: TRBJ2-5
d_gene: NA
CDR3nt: TGTGCCAGCAGTGAAAATTCGGGTCCCCAAGAGACCCAGTACTTC
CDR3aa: CASSENSGPQETQYF

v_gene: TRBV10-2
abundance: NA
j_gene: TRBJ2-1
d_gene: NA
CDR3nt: TGCGCCAGCACCGCAGGGGATGAGCAGTTCTTC
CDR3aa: CASTAGDEQFF

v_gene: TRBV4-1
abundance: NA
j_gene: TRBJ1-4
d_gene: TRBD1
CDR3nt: TGCGCCAGCAGCCTTACAGGGGATGGGCGAAAACTGTTTTTT
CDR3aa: CASSLTGDGRKLFF

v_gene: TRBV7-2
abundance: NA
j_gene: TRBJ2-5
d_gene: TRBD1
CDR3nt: TGTGCCAGCACCTCCGGGACAGGGGAAGAGACCCAGTACTTC
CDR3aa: CASTSGTGEETQYF

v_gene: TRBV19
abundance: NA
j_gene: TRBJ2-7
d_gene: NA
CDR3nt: TGTGCCAGTAGTATAAACAGGGTTGACGAGCAGTACTTC
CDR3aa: CASSINRVDEQYF

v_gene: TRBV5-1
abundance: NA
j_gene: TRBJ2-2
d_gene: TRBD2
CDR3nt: TGCGCCAGCAGCTTGAGCGGGGGGGACACCGGGGAGCTGTTTTTT
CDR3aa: CASSLSGGDTGELFF

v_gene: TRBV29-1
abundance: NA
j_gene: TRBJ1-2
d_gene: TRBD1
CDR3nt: TGCAGCGTTGAAGGGACAGGGCCCGGCTACACCTTC
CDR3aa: CSVEGTGPGYTF

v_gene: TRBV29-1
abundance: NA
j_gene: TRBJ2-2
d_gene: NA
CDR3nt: TGCAGCGCTGCCGAGACTAGCACCGGGGAGCTGTTTTTT
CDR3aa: CSAAETSTGELFF

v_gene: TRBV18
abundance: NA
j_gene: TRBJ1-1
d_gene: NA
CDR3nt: TGTGCCAGCTCACCACCTTCCCAGGGGCTAGTAAGTGACACTGAAGCTTTCTTT
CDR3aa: CASSPPSQGLVSDTEAFF

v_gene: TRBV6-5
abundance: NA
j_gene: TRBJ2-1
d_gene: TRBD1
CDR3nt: TGTGCCAGCAGCAGGGGGTCATACTCCTACAATGAGCAGTTCTTC
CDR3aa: CASSRGSYSYNEQFF

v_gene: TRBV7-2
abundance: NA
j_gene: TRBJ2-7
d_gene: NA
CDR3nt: TGTGCCAGCGGGCGGGGTTTATCCTACGAGCAGTACTTC
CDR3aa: CASGRGLSYEQYF